The T cell receptor (beta chain) described here comes from a study of cytomegalovirus exposure and HLA in healthy donors. Study-wide results and caveats: Many donors carried some public TCRs, although rarity characterized most TCR sequences. Further analysis was carried out later, and it showed several of the most significant clusters appearing linked to common viral pathogens.

Researchers ran the PCR with 60 Vbeta and 13 Jbeta primers. The table came from immunoSEQ multiplex PCR; TCRdb's copy has only in-frame clones and leaves some out. The sample includes over 150,000 clones, more than 60% of them seen just once. The CDR3 runs to 16 residues. Germline V lookup: CDR1 SGHRS, CDR2 YFSETQ. Unmatched junction bases numbered 11, after V lost 5 bases and J lost 1 base. Comments on this clone: Its antigen is not known.

The chain recombines TRBV5-1 with TRBJ2-7, with 8 nucleotides matching TRBD2. The material sequenced was PBMCs. This receptor was obtained from a woman aged 55-69 years in good health and CMV-seropositive. CDR3 protein: CASSFRTGLGSYEQYF. The CDR3 DNA sequence: TGCGCCAGCAGTTTTAGGACGGGACTAGGATCCTACGAGCAGTACTTC.